This T cell receptor (beta chain) derives from a study of blood T cell repertoires in COVID-19. Profiling relied on immunoSEQ multiplex PCR, and the TCRdb table lists in-frame clones only, not all of them. The sample has roughly 250,000 clones, over 70% seen once; the top ten hold about 9.1%. Trimming cost V 5 bases and J 8 bases, with 26 bases left between them. This CDR3 has 17 amino acids. CDR1 is SGHNT and CDR2 is YENEEA in the germline V gene. The chain recombines TRBV11-3 with TRBJ2-3; D is perhaps TRBD2 (7 bases). The sample was peripheral blood. This sequence was found in a human donor in a cohort sampled during active COVID-19. As DNA, the CDR3 is TGTGCCAGCAGCAGAAGGGTGGCTAGCGGTCCCAGGGGTACGCAGTATTTT. Translating it yields CASSRRVASGPRGTQYF.